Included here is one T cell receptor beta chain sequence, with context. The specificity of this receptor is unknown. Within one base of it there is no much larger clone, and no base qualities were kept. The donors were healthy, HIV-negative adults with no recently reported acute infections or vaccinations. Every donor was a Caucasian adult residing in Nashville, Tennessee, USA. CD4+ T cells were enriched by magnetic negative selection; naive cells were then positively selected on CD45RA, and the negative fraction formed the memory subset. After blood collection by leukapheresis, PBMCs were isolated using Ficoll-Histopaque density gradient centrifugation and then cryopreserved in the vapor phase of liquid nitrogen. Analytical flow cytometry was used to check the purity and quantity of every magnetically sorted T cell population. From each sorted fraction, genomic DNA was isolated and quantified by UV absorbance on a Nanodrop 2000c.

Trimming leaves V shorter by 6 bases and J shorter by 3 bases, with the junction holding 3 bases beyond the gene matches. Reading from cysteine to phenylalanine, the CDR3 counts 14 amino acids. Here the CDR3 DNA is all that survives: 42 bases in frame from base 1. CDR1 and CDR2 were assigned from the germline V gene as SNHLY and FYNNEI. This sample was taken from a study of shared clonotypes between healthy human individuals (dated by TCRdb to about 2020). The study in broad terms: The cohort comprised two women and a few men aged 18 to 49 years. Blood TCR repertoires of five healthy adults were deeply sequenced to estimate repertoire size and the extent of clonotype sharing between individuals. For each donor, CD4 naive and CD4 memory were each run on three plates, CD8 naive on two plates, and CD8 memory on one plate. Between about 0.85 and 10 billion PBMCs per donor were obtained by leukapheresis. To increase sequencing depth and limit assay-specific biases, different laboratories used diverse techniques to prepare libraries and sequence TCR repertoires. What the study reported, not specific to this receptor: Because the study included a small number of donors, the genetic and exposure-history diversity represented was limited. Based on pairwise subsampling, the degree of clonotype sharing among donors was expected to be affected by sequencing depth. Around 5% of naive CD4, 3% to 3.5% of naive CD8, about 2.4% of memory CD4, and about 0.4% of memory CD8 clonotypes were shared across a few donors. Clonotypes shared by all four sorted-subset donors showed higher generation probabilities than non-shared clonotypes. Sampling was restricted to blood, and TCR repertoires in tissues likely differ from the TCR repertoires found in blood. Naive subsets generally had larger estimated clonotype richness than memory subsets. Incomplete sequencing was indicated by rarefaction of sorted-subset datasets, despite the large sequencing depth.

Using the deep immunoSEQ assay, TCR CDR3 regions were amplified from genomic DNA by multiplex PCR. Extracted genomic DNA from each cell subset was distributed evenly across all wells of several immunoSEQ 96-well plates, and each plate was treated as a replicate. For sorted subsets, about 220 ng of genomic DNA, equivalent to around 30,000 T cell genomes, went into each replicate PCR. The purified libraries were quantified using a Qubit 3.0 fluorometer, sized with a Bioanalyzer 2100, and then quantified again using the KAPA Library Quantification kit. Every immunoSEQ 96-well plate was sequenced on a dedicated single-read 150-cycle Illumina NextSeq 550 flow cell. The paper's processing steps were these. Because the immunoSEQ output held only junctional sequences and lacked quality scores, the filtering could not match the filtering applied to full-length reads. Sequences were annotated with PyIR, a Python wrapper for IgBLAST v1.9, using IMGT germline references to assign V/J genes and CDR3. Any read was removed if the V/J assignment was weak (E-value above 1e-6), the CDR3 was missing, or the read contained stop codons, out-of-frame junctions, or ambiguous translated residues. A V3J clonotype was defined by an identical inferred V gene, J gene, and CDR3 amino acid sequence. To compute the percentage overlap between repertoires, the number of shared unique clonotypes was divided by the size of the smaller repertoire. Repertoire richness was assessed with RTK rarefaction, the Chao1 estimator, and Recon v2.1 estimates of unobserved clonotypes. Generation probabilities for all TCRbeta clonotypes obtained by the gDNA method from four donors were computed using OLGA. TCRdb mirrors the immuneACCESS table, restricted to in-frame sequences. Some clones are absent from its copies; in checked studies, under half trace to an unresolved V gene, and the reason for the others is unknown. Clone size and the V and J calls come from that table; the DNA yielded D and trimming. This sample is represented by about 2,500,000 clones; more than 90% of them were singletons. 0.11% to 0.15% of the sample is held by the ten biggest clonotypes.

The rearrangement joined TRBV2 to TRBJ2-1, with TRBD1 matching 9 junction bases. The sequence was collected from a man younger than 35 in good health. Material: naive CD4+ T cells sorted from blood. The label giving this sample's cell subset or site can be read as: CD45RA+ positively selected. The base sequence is TGTGCCAGCAGGCGGGACAGGGACTACAATGAGCAGTTCTTC. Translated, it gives CASRRDRDYNEQFF.